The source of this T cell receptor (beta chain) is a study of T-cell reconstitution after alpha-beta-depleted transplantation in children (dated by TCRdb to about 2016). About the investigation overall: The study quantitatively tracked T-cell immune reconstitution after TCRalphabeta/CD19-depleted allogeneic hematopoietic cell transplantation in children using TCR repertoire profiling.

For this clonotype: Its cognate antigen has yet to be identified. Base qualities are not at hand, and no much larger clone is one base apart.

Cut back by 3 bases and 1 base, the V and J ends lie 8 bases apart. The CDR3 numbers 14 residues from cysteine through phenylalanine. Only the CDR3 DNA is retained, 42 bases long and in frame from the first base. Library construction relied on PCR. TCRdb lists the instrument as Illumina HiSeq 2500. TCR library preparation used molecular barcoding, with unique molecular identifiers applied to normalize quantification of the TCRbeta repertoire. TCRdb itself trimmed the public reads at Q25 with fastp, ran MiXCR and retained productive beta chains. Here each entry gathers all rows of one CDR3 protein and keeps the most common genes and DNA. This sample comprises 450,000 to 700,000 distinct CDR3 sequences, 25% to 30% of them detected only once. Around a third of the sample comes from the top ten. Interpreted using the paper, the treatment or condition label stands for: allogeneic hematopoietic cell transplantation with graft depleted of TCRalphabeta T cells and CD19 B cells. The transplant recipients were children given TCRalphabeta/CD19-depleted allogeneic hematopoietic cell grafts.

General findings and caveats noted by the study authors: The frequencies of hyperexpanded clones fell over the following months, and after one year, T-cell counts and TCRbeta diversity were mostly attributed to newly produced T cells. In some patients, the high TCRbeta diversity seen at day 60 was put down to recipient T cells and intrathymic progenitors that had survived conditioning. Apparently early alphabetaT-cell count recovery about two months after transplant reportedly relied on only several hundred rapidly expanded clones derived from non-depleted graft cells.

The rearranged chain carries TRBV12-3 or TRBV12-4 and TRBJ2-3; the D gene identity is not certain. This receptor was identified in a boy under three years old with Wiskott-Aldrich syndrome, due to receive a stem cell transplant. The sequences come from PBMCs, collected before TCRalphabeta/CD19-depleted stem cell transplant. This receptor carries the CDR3 CASSFNVGTDTQYF. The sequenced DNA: TGTGCCAGCAGTTTTAATGTGGGCACAGATACGCAGTATTTT.